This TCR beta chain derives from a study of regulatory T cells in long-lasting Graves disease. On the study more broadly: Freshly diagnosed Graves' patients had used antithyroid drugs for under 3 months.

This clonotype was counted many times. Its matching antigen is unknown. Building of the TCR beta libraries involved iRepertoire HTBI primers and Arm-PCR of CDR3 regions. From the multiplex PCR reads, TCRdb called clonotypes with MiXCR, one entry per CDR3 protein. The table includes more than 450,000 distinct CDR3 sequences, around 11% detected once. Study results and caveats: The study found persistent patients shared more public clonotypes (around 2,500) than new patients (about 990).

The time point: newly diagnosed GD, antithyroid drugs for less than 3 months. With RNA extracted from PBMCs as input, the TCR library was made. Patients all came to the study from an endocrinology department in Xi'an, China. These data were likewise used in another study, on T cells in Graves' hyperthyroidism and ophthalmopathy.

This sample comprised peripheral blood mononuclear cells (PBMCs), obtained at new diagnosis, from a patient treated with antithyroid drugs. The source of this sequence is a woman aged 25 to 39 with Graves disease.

This CDR3 is CASSSASQGENTEAFF. The CDR3 region has the DNA TGTGCCAGCAGCTCGGCTTCACAGGGGGAGAACACTGAAGCTTTCTTT. The chain carries TRBV7-9 and TRBJ1-1; TRBD1 agrees at 8 bases. V shed 4 bases, J shed 1 base, and the junction held 8 bases outside the gene matches. CDR1 and CDR2 from the germline V gene are SEHNR and FQNEAQ (reference sequence). CDR3 length: 16 residues.